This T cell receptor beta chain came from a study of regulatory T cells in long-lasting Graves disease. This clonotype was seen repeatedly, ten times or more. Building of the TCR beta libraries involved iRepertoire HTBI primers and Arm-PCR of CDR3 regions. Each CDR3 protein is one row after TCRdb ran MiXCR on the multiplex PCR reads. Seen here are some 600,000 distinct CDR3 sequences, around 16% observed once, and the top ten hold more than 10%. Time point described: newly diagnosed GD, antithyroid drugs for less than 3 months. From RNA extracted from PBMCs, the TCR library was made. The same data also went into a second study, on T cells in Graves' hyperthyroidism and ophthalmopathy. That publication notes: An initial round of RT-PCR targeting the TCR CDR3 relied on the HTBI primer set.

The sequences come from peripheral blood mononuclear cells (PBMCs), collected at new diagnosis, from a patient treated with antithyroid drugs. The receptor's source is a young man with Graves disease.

CDR3 sequence reads: CASSLEAGEWEKTQYF. As DNA, the CDR3 is TGCGCCAGCAGCTTGGAAGCGGGAGAGTGGGAAAAGACCCAGTACTTC. This chain uses TRBV5-1 with TRBJ2-1; the match to TRBD2 covers 8 bases. The last part of the DNA fits TRBJ2-5 better; the J call may be wrong. Germline loops: CDR1 SGHRS, CDR2 YFSETQ. CDR3 size: 16 residues.